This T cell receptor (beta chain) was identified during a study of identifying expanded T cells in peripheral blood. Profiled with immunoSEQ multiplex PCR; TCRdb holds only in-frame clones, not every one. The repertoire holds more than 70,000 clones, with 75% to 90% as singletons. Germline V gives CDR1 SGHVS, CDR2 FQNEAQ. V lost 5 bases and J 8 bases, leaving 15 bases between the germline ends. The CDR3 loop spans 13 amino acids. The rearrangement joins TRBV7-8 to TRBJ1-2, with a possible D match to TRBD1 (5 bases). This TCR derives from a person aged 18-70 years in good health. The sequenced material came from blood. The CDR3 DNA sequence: TGTGCCAGCAGCCGCGGGGCCCAACGGGGCTACACCTTC. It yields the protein CASSRGAQRGYTF.